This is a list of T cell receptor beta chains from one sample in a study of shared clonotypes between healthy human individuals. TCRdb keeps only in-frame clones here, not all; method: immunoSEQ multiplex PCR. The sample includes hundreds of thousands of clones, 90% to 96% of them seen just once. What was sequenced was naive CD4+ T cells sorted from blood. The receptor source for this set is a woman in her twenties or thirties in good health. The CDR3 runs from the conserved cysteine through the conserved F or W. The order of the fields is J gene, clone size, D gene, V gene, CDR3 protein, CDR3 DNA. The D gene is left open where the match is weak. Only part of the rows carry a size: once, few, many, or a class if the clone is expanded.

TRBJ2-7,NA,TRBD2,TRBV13,CASSLGAGAFRYEQYF,TGTGCCAGCAGCCTGGGAGCGGGAGCGTTTCGGTACGAGCAGTACTTC
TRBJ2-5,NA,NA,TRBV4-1,CASSPRSFSEETQYF,TGCGCCAGCAGTCCAAGGTCCTTCAGCGAGGAGACCCAGTACTTC
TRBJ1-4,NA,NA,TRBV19,CASSRIGTATNEKLFF,TGTGCCAGTAGTCGAATCGGGACTGCAACTAATGAAAAACTGTTTTTT
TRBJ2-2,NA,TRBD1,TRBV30,CAWTRQGGTGELFF,TGTGCCTGGACCCGACAGGGTGGCACCGGGGAGCTGTTTTTT
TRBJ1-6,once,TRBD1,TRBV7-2,CASSLAPGTVNSPLHF,TGTGCCAGCAGCTTAGCCCCCGGGACAGTCAATTCACCCCTCCACTTT
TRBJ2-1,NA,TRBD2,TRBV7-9,CASILAGAGDNEQFF,TGTGCCAGCATCCTCGCGGGAGCCGGGGACAATGAGCAGTTCTTC
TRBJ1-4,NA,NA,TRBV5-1,CASSTGGGGEKLFF,TGCGCCAGCAGCACCGGAGGTGGCGGCGAAAAACTGTTTTTT
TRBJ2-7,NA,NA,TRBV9,CVSSAQTGISYEQYF,TGTGTCAGCAGCGCCCAGACAGGAATCTCCTACGAGCAGTACTTC
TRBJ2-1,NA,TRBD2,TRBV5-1,CASSSTSGSSYNEQFF,TGCGCCAGCAGCTCAACTAGCGGGAGCTCCTACAATGAGCAGTTCTTC
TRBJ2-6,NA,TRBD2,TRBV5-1,CASSSSGSIPPSGANVLTF,TGCGCCAGCAGCTCCAGCGGGAGCATTCCTCCCTCTGGGGCCAACGTCCTGACTTTC
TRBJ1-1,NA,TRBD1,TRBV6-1,CASSDPGQGRTNTEAFF,TGTGCCAGCAGTGACCCGGGACAGGGCAGAACGAACACTGAAGCTTTCTTT
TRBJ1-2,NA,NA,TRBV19,CASSMGRAANYGYTF,TGTGCCAGTAGTATGGGCAGGGCGGCTAACTATGGCTACACCTTC
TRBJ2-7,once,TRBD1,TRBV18,CASSPGQGFYEQYF,TGTGCCAGCTCACCGGGACAGGGTTTCTACGAGCAGTACTTC
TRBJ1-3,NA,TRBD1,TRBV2,CASSTGESGNTIYF,TGTGCCAGCAGTACAGGGGAATCTGGAAACACCATATATTTT
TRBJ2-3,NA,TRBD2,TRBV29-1,CSAETSASSTDTQYF,TGCAGCGCCGAAACTAGCGCATCTAGCACAGATACGCAGTATTTT
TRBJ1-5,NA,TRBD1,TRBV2,CAIRGGLNQPQHF,TGTGCCATCAGGGGGGGGCTCAATCAGCCCCAGCATTTT
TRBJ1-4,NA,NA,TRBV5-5,CASSLPGGTNEKLFF,TGTGCCAGCAGCTTGCCCGGAGGAACTAATGAAAAACTGTTTTTT
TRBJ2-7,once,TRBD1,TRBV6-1,CASRADRGYEQYF,TGTGCCAGCAGAGCCGACAGGGGCTACGAGCAGTACTTC
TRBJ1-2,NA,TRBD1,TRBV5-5,CASSFTGVNYGYTF,TGTGCCAGCAGCTTTACAGGGGTAAACTATGGCTACACCTTC
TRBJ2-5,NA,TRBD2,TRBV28,CASRGPGLAGPQYF,TGTGCCAGCAGGGGACCGGGACTAGCGGGACCCCAGTACTTC
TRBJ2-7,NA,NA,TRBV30,CAWSVSDRGGYEQYF,TGTGCCTGGAGTGTGTCGGACCGGGGTGGGTACGAGCAGTACTTC
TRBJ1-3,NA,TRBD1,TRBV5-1,CASSSDRGESGNTIYF,TGCGCCAGCAGCTCGGACAGGGGGGAGTCTGGAAACACCATATATTTT
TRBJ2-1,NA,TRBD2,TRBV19,CASSAFLAGEQFF,TGTGCCAGTAGTGCGTTCCTAGCGGGGGAGCAGTTCTTC